This is a list of T cell receptor beta chains from one sample in a study of blood T cell repertoires in COVID-19. Assay used: immunoSEQ multiplex PCR; TCRdb lists only in-frame clones, some missing. The sample lists tens of thousands of clones, around four fifths occurring once. Material: peripheral blood. The origin of the receptors is a human donor in a cohort sampled during active COVID-19. The CDR3 runs from the conserved cysteine through the conserved F or W. Each record gives: V gene, D gene, CDR3 length, J gene, clone size, CDR3 protein, CDR3 DNA. The D gene is left open where the match is weak. Not every row has a clone size; where given, it reads once, few, many or a size class.

TRBV19	TRBD2	16	TRBJ2-5	.	CASSIGTSGALGTQYF	TGTGCCAGTAGTATAGGGACTAGCGGGGCTCTAGGGACCCAGTACTTC
TRBV10-1	.	14	TRBJ1-1	.	CASSEQGLNTEAFF	TGCGCCAGCAGTGAGCAGGGGTTGAACACTGAAGCTTTCTTT
TRBV2	.	15	TRBJ1-5	.	CASTPRGGGNQPQHF	TGTGCCAGCACGCCAAGGGGGGGAGGCAATCAGCCCCAGCATTTT
TRBV3-1/TRBV3-2	.	12	TRBJ2-1	.	CASTVRSNEQFF	TGTGCCAGCACGGTTCGGAGTAATGAGCAGTTCTTC
TRBV28	TRBD2	17	TRBJ2-3	.	CASSSLRTSSSTDTQYF	TGTGCCAGCAGTTCACTCAGGACTAGCTCCTCCACAGATACGCAGTATTTT
TRBV6-1	TRBD2	14	TRBJ2-7	.	CASSEVGGGHEQYF	TGTGCCAGCAGTGAGGTTGGCGGGGGTCACGAGCAGTACTTC
TRBV27	.	14	TRBJ1-5	.	CASSLGGSGQPQHF	TGTGCCAGCAGTTTGGGGGGGTCAGGGCAGCCCCAGCATTTT
TRBV28	TRBD1	11	TRBJ1-4	.	CASGQGGKLFF	TGTGCCAGCGGACAGGGGGGAAAACTGTTTTTT
TRBV30	.	15	TRBJ1-2	.	CAWSVAGTANYGYTF	TGTGCCTGGAGTGTAGCCGGAACAGCTAACTATGGCTACACCTTC
TRBV5-8	.	15	TRBJ2-7	once	CASSLGAASSYEQYF	TGTGCCAGCAGCTTAGGGGCGGCAAGCTCCTACGAGCAGTACTTC
TRBV6-2/TRBV6-3	.	15	TRBJ2-4	.	CASSRQNLAKNIQYF	TGTGCCAGCAGCCGACAGAACCTAGCCAAAAACATTCAGTACTTC
TRBV7-3	TRBD1	14	TRBJ2-5	.	CASSLHGQGETQYF	TGTGCCAGCAGCTTACACGGACAGGGCGAGACCCAGTACTTC
TRBV19	TRBD1	17	TRBJ2-2	.	CASREGTGGGDTGELFF	TGTGCCAGTAGGGAAGGGACAGGGGGCGGAGACACCGGGGAGCTGTTTTTT
TRBV7-6	TRBD2	17	TRBJ2-2	.	CASSSTTGTSGSGELFF	TGTGCCAGCAGTAGTACCACCGGGACTAGCGGGTCCGGGGAGCTGTTTTTT
TRBV3-1/TRBV3-2	.	15	TRBJ1-1	.	CASSQAASGVFEAFF	TGTGCCAGCAGCCAAGCGGCCTCAGGGGTGTTTGAAGCTTTCTTT